A single sample is the source of the 24 T cell receptor beta chains below, sequenced in a study of blood T cell repertoires in COVID-19. Here immunoSEQ multiplex PCR was the method, and the copy in TCRdb shows in-frame clones only, minus some. Here the sample spans fewer than 350,000 clones, roughly 89% being singletons. The sample taken for sequencing was peripheral blood. Source of these receptors: a man in his forties with acute or convalescent COVID-19.

The V gene is TRBV5-1, the J gene TRBJ1-2, with TRBD1 matching over 9 bases. Germline CDR1 is SGHRS and CDR2 is YFSETQ. The junction had 5 bases not matched to a gene; V was cut back by 0 bases and J by 11 bases. The length of the CDR3 is 13 residues. The CDR3 region is CASSLEGGTGYTF. In nucleotides, the CDR3 is TGCGCCAGCAGCTTGGAAGGGGGGACAGGGTACACCTTC.

The genes are TRBV7-9 and TRBJ1-6; TRBD1 is a possible D gene (5 bases). This CDR3 is built from 14 residues. With 1 base removed from V and 10 bases from J, the gap between germline ends came to 11 bases. CDR1 is SEHNR and CDR2 is FQNEAQ in the germline V gene (reference sequence). The CDR3, as DNA: TGTGCCAGCAGCTTAGAGGCAGGGTACTCACCCCTCCACTTT. It is translated as CASSLEAGYSPLHF. The whole variable domain, filled in from reference TRBV7-9 and TRBJ1-6, reads DTGVSQNPRHKITKRGQNVTFRCDPISEHNRLYWYRQTLGQGPEFLTYFQNEAQLEKSRLLSDRFSAERPKGSFSTLEIQRTEQGDSAMYLCASSLEAGYSPLHFGNGTRLTVT.

The V call is TRBV19, the J call TRBJ2-7, with 8 positions matching TRBD2. Germline V lookup: CDR1 LNHDA, CDR2 SQIVND (reference sequence). CDR3 length: 15 amino acids. Trimming cost V 4 bases and J 4 bases; bases outside gene matches: 9. The CDR3 DNA reads as TGTGCCAGTAGTACCTCGGGACTAGAAACATACGAGCAGTACTTC. Translated: CASSTSGLETYEQYF.

The chain combines TRBV7-3 with TRBJ1-1; 8 bases align to TRBD1. CDR3 length: 16 amino acids. CDR1 SGHTA and CDR2 FQGTGA come from the germline V gene. After removal of 5 bases from V and 3 bases from J, the junction contained 11 bases not matched to a gene. CDR3 in DNA: TGTGCCAGCAGCCCTCAACGGACAGGGAAGGACACTGAAGCTTTCTTT. The encoded protein is CASSPQRTGKDTEAFF. Drawing the rest from reference TRBV7-3 and TRBJ1-1, the complete variable domain is GAGVSQTPSNKVTEKGKYVELRCDPISGHTALYWYRQSLGQGPEFLIYFQGTGAADDSGLPNDRFFAVRPEGSVSTLKIQRTERGDSAVYLCASSPQRTGKDTEAFFGQGTRLTVV.

The chain recombines TRBV9 with TRBJ2-1, with D possibly matching TRBD1 (5 bases). The CDR3 consists of 14 residues. Germline CDR1 and CDR2: SGDLS and YYNGEE. The V gene lost 0 bases and the J gene lost 7 bases, with 11 bases spanning the gap. In nucleotides, the CDR3 is TGTGCCAGCAGCGTAGTAGGGGATGGGAATGAGCAGTTCTTC. Protein: CASSVVGDGNEQFF.

The DNA of the CDR3 is TGTGCCAGCAGTGAAGTGCCCACAGCTAACTATGGCTACACCTTC. It encodes CASSEVPTANYGYTF. This rearrangement joins TRBV6-1 to TRBJ1-2, with D hard to call. Germline CDR1 reads MNHNS; CDR2 reads SASEGT. With 1 base removed from V and 0 bases from J, the gap between germline ends came to 9 bases. This CDR3 region has 15 residues.

The chain has TRBV9 and TRBJ2-3, with TRBD2 matching 9 bases. This CDR3 has 16 residues. With V trimmed by 0 bases and J by 3 bases, 5 bases remained unmatched. Per germline, CDR1 SGDLS and CDR2 YYNGEE. CDR3 coding DNA: TGTGCCAGCAGCGTAGAGAGCGGGGGGCCTACAGATACGCAGTATTTT. It yields the protein CASSVESGGPTDTQYF.

The V gene is TRBV11-2, the J gene TRBJ2-3, with TRBD2 matching 15 bases. This CDR3 is built from 14 residues. The germline gives CDR1 SGHAT, CDR2 FQNNGV. With V trimmed by 9 bases and J by 11 bases, 9 bases remained unmatched. CDR3 sequence reads: CASSGLAGGQRQYF. Written as DNA, the CDR3 is TGTGCCAGTTCGGGACTAGCGGGGGGCCAAAGGCAGTATTTT. The full variable domain, completed using reference TRBV11-2 and TRBJ2-3, is EAGVAQSPRYKIIEKRQSVAFWCNPISGHATLYWYQQILGQGPKLLIQFQNNGVVDDSQLPKDRFSAERLKGVDSTLKIQPAKLEDSAVYLCASSGLAGGQRQYFGPGTRLTVL.

CDR3 coding DNA: TGTGCCAGCAGGAAAGCGGGGGGGCCCGGCACAGATACGCAGTATTTT. Translation: CASRKAGGPGTDTQYF. The chain has TRBV6-6 and TRBJ2-3; 10 nucleotides agree with TRBD2. The CDR3 contains 16 residues. The germline gives CDR1 MNHNY, CDR2 SVGAGI (reference sequence). V was clipped by 6 bases and J by 1 base; unmatched bases: 7.

This chain joins TRBV7-8 and TRBJ1-1; no firm D call. Trimming left V 0 bases short and J 7 bases short, with 15 bases between. This CDR3 comprises 15 residues. CDR1 and CDR2 (germline): SGHVS, FQNEAQ. CDR3 in DNA: TGTGCCAGCAGCTTAGCTAGGACTCTTAGCGATGAAGCTTTCTTT. Amino acid sequence: CASSLARTLSDEAFF.

This clone occurred a few times. The rearrangement uses TRBV27 and TRBJ2-7; D remains unclear. CDR3 length: 16 residues. Trimming stripped 5 bases from V and 0 bases from J, with 17 bases between. The germline V gene has CDR1 MNHEY and CDR2 SMNVEV (reference sequence). As DNA, the CDR3 is TGTGCCAGCAGTCCCCTGGCAGGCGATTCCTCCTACGAGCAGTACTTC. Translation: CASSPLAGDSSYEQYF.

The V and J genes are TRBV6-2 or TRBV6-3 and TRBJ1-5; 8 nucleotides align to TRBD1. The CDR3 extends over 20 amino acids. Germline CDR1 and CDR2: MNHEY and SVGEGT. V lost 0 bases, J lost 0 bases, and 13 bases stayed unmatched. DNA for the CDR3: TGTGCCAGCAGTTACTCAAACTACCGGGACAGGACATATAGCAATCAGCCCCAGCATTTT. Its translation: CASSYSNYRDRTYSNQPQHF.

This CDR3 is CASSIITKLFF. The CDR3 nucleotides are TGTGCCAGCTCTATCATTACAAAACTGTTTTTT. V and J are TRBV6-5 and TRBJ1-4; the D is unclear. V was cut by 8 bases and J by 10 bases, with 11 bases left in between. The CDR3 has 11 amino acids. Germline V gene lookup returns CDR1 MNHEY and CDR2 SVGAGI.

This clone was seen a single time. The gene calls are TRBV11-1 and TRBJ2-5, with TRBD2 as a possible D gene (5 bases). The V end was cut by 5 bases, the J end by 2 bases, with 12 bases between. Germline values: CDR1 SGHAT, CDR2 FQDESV (reference sequence). The CDR3 length is 14 residues. The DNA of the CDR3 is TGTGCCAGCAGCCCCCCGGGAAGACAAGAGACCCAGTACTTC. Encoded protein: CASSPPGRQETQYF.

This rearrangement joins TRBV19 to TRBJ1-3; no definite D call. Germline V gene data show CDR1 as LNHDA and CDR2 as SQIVND (reference sequence). Trimming removed 3 bases from V and 0 bases from J, with 12 bases in between. The CDR3 runs 16 residues. The CDR3 region is CASSMGRQFSGNTIYF. CDR3 in DNA: TGTGCCAGTAGTATGGGCAGACAATTCTCTGGAAACACCATATATTTT.

V usage is TRBV20-1 and J usage is TRBJ1-4; D is unclear. Germline lookup yields CDR1 DFQATT and CDR2 SNEGSKA (reference sequence). The CDR3 is 11 amino acids. V was pared by 0 bases and J by 7 bases, with 3 bases between. CDR3 coding DNA: TGCAGTGCTAGAGACAGTGAAAAACTGTTTTTT. As protein: CSARDSEKLFF.

This chain uses TRBV3-1 (or the pseudogene TRBV3-2) with TRBJ2-7, with TRBD1 identical over 8 bases. The germline gives CDR1 LGHDT, CDR2 YNNKEL (reference sequence). V was clipped by 1 base and J by 2 bases; unmatched bases: 4. CDR3 length: 15 residues. Here the CDR3 reads CASSQGAGGTYEQYF. In DNA form, the CDR3 reads TGTGCCAGCAGCCAAGGTGCAGGGGGCACCTACGAGCAGTACTTC.

This chain connects TRBV4-1 to TRBJ1-4, with unresolved D. V lost 2 bases and J 0 bases, leaving 7 bases between the germline ends. CDR1 and CDR2 from the germline V gene are MGHRA and YSYEKL. The CDR3 is 15 amino acids. The CDR3 reads CASSQQFPTNEKLFF. For the CDR3, the DNA is TGCGCCAGCAGCCAACAATTTCCAACTAATGAAAAACTGTTTTTT.

The gene calls are TRBV6-6 and TRBJ2-3, with 8 bases identical to TRBD2. V dropped 7 bases and J dropped 5; count of bases not matched to a gene: 8. Germline-derived CDR1 and CDR2 are MNHNY and SVGAGI (reference sequence). The CDR3 spans 14 residues. For the CDR3, the DNA is TGTGCCAGCACCCAAGGGCTAGCGGGAGATACGCAGTATTTT. It translates to CASTQGLAGDTQYF.

This chain links TRBV25-1 with TRBJ1-3; no clear D. In germline, CDR1 is MGHDK, CDR2 SYGVNS. The CDR3 has 17 amino acids. V was trimmed by 4 bases and J by 0 bases, leaving 16 bases between them. CDR3 protein: CASSGRVKTVSGNTIYF. CDR3 bases: TGTGCCAGCAGTGGGAGGGTCAAGACGGTCTCTGGAAACACCATATATTTT.

The chain employs TRBV6-5 and TRBJ2-7; D is possibly TRBD1 (6 bases). In germline, CDR1 is MNHEY, CDR2 SVGAGI. The germline V and J ends were trimmed by 0 bases and 4 bases, with 10 bases remaining between them. This CDR3 region has 14 residues. This CDR3 reads CASSYSTGIYEQYF. CDR3 coding DNA: TGTGCCAGCAGTTACTCTACAGGGATATACGAGCAGTACTTC.

The chain links TRBV4-1 to TRBJ2-1, with D unclear. Germline-derived CDR1 and CDR2 are MGHRA and YSYEKL. The CDR3 length is 16 residues. Trimming shortened V by 0 bases and J by 4 bases, and 13 bases separated the two germline ends. Here the CDR3 DNA reads TGCGCCAGCAGCCAAGACCAGACTGACGGATACAATGAGCAGTTCTTC. It specifies CASSQDQTDGYNEQFF.

The V gene is TRBV7-6, the J gene TRBJ2-7, with a weak D call TRBD2 (6 bases). CDR3 length: 14 residues. The germline gives CDR1 SGHVS, CDR2 FNYEAQ. Trimming shortened V by 1 base and J by 1 base, and 8 bases separated the two germline ends. CDR3 coding DNA: TGTGCCAGCAGCTTAGGGGCGGGGTCCTACGAGCAGTACTTC. It encodes CASSLGAGSYEQYF.

This chain joins TRBV6-5 and TRBJ2-1; 11 nucleotides align to TRBD2. J was trimmed by 6 bases and V by 0 bases; bases with no gene match: 1. Germline CDR1 reads MNHEY; CDR2 reads SVGAGI. The CDR3 contains 15 residues. CDR3 sequence: CASSYSGTSGNEQFF. In DNA form, the CDR3 reads TGTGCCAGCAGTTACTCCGGGACTAGCGGCAATGAGCAGTTCTTC.